This T cell receptor (beta chain) was obtained from a study of blood T cell repertoires in COVID-19. Original data processing: Quantification of nucleated cells was approximated via reference gene primer amplification. Generated by immunoSEQ multiplex PCR, the TCRdb table keeps only in-frame clones and is missing some. Clone size and V and J calls were adopted from that table, with D and trimming inferred from the DNA. The sample has under 150,000 clones, around 80% seen once. J was trimmed by 9 bases and V by 5 bases; bases with no gene match: 7. The CDR3 is 13 residues long. This receptor was obtained from a man aged 35 to 55 with acute COVID-19. The gene calls are TRBV12-3 or TRBV12-4 and TRBJ2-4, with 7 bases matching TRBD1. What was sequenced was PBMCs or T cells enriched from blood (not recorded which). CDR3: CASSVTGPTIQYF. DNA for the CDR3: TGTGCCAGCAGTGTGACAGGGCCCACCATTCAGTACTTC.